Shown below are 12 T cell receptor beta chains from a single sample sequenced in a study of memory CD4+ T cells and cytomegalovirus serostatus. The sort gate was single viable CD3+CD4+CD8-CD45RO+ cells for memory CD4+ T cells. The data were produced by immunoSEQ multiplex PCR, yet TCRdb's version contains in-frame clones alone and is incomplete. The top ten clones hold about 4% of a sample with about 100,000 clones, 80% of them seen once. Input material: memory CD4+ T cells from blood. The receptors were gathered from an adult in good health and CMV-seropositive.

CDR3 nucleotide sequence: TGTGCCAGCAGCTTGGAGAAGGGGTCCTGGAACACTGAAGCTTTCTTT. The encoded protein is CASSLEKGSWNTEAFF. The chain links TRBV5-6 to TRBJ1-1, with D tentatively TRBD1 (5 bases). Germline CDR1 is SGHDT and CDR2 is YYEEEE. CDR3 length: 16 residues. V gave up 0 bases and J gave up 1 base, with 13 bases separating them.

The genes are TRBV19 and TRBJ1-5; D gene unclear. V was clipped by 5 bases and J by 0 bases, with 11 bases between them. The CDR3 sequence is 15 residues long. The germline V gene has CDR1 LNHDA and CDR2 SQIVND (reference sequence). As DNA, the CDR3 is TGTGCCAGTAGTCCCACGATTATTAGCAATCAGCCCCAGCATTTT. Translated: CASSPTIISNQPQHF.

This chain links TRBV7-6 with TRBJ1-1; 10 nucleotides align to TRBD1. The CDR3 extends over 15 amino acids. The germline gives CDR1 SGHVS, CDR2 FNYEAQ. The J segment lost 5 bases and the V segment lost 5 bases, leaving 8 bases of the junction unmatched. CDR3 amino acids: CASSPVPGQGTEAFF. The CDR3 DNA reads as TGTGCCAGCAGCCCCGTCCCGGGACAGGGGACTGAAGCTTTCTTT.

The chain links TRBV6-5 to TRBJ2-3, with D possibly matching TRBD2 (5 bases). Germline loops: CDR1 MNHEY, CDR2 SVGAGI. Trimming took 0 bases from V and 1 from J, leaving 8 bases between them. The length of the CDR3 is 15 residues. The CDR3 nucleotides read TGTGCCAGCAGTTACTCAGGGAGAGGCACAGATACGCAGTATTTT. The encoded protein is CASSYSGRGTDTQYF.

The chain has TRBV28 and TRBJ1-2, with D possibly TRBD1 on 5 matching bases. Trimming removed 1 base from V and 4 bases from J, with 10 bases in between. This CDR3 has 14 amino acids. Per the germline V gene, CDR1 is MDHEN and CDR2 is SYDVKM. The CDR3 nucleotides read TGTGCCAGCAGTTTATCTCCAGGGCGCTATGGCTACACCTTC. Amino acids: CASSLSPGRYGYTF.

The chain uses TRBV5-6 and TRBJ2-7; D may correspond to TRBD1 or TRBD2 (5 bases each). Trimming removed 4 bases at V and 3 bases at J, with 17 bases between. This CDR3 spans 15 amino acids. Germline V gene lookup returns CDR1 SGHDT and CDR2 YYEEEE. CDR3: CASSRSGTVGYEQYF. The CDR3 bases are TGTGCCAGCAGCCGGTCCGGGACGGTGGGCTACGAGCAGTACTTC.

The CDR3 nucleotides read TGTGCCAGCTCACCCGGGGAGATGGATACGCAGTATTTT. Its protein product is CASSPGEMDTQYF. V gene TRBV18 combines with J gene TRBJ2-3; possible D gene TRBD2, 5 bases. V was trimmed by 3 bases and J by 6 bases, leaving 10 bases between them. Germline loops: CDR1 KGHSH, CDR2 LQKENI. CDR3 length: 13 amino acids.

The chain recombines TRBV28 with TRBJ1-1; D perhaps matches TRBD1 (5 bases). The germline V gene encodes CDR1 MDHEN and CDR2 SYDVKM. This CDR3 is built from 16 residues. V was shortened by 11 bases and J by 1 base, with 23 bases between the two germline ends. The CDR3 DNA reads TGTGCCGGTAAAGGACACGACGGGGGAGAGAACACTGAAGCTTTCTTT. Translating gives CAGKGHDGGENTEAFF. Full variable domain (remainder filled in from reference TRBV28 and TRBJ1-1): DVKVTQSSRYLVKRTGEKVFLECVQDMDHENMFWYRQDPGLGLRLIYFSYDVKMKEKGDIPEGYSVSREKKERFSLILESASTNQTSMYLCAGKGHDGGENTEAFFGQGTRLTVV.

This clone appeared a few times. The CDR3 region is CASSLGQRWNTQYF. The DNA of the CDR3 is TGTGCCAGCAGCCTCGGACAGCGCTGGAATACGCAGTATTTT. The genes are TRBV5-8 and TRBJ2-3; maybe TRBD1 (6 bases). CDR3 length equals 14 residues. The germline gives CDR1 SGHTS, CDR2 YDEGEE. The V end lost 4 bases, the J end lost 7 bases, and 16 bases lay between the germline ends. Supplemented by reference TRBV5-8 and TRBJ2-3, the full variable domain reads EAGVTQSPTHLIKTRGQQATLRCSPISGHTSVYWYQQALGLGLQFLLWYDEGEERNRGNFPPRFSGRQFPNYSSELNVNALELEDSALYLCASSLGQRWNTQYFGPGTRLTVL.

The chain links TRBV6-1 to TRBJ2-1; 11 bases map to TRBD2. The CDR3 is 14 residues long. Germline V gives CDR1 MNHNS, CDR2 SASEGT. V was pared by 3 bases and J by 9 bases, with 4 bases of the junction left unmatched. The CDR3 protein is CASSDRLAGGEQFF. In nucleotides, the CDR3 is TGTGCCAGCAGTGATCGTCTAGCGGGAGGTGAGCAGTTCTTC.

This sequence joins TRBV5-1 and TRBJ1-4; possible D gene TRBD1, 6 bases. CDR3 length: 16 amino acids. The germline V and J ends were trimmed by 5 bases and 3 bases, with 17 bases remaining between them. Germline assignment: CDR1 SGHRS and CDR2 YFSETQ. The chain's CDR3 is CASSPRGGDSNEKLFF. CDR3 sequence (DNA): TGCGCCAGCAGTCCGAGGGGGGGAGACTCTAATGAAAAACTGTTTTTT.

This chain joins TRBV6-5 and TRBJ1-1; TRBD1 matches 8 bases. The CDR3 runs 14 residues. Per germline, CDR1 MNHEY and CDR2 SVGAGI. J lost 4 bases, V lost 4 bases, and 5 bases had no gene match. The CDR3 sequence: CASSSGQGGTEAFF. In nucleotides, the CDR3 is TGTGCCAGCAGTTCAGGACAGGGAGGCACTGAAGCTTTCTTT.